The entry that follows covers one T cell receptor (beta chain) sequence. CDR1 is LNHDA, CDR2 SQIVND, per germline (reference sequence). Deletions cut 1 base from V and 2 bases from J, with 17 bases between. This CDR3 region has 17 residues. PCR was performed using 60 Vbeta and 13 Jbeta primers. The data were produced by immunoSEQ multiplex PCR, yet TCRdb's version contains in-frame clones alone and is incomplete. The top ten clones hold around 1.8% of a sample with 120,000 to 150,000 clones, roughly two thirds of them seen once. The data stem from a study of cytomegalovirus exposure and HLA in healthy donors.

This chain connects TRBV19 to TRBJ1-1, with TRBD1 as a possible D gene (6 bases). The receptor was derived from a male donor in good health and CMV-seronegative. Source material: PBMCs. CDR3 DNA sequence: TGTGCCAGTAGTATAGGGGGGGGGCTTTGGCCCAACACTGAAGCTTTCTTT. This codes for CASSIGGGLWPNTEAFF.